The 13 T cell receptor beta chains listed next were all sequenced from one sample in a study of beta chain features in type 1 diabetes. Every isolated RNA sample was fully reverse transcribed, so sequencing captured expressed TCRB transcripts. Measured with immunoSEQ multiplex PCR; TCRdb has only the in-frame clones, and not every one. The top ten clones hold around 0.065% of a sample with around 430,000 clones, 30% of them seen once. Sample: naive CD4+ T cells from blood. These receptors originate from a man aged 18 to 29 in good health.

This clone showed up just a few times. The chain joins TRBV30 to TRBJ2-7; 7 bases are shared with TRBD2. CDR1 and CDR2 (germline): GTSNPN, SVGIG (reference sequence). V lost 3 bases, J lost 4 bases, and 9 bases stayed unmatched. The CDR3 sequence is 14 residues long. Written as DNA, the CDR3 is TGTGCCTGGAGGACCGGGAGGTCGGGTTACGAGCAGTACTTC. This translates into CAWRTGRSGYEQYF. Supplemented by reference TRBV30 and TRBJ2-7, the full variable domain reads SQTIHQWPATLVQPVGSPLSLECTVEGTSNPNLYWYRQAAGRGLQLLFYSVGIGQISSEVPQNLSASRPQDRQFILSSKKLLLSDSGFYLCAWRTGRSGYEQYFGPGTRLTVT.

This clone appeared a few times. The chain combines TRBV7-9 with TRBJ1-4; D is perhaps TRBD1 (6 bases). The V end lost 10 bases, the J end lost 0 bases, and 15 bases lay between the germline ends. The CDR3 covers 15 residues. Germline V gene data show CDR1 as SEHNR and CDR2 as FQNEAQ (reference sequence). The CDR3 region is CATPRTDATNEKLFF. CDR3 DNA: TGTGCCACCCCCCGGACAGACGCAACTAATGAAAAACTGTTTTTT.

The chain couples TRBV5-1 to TRBJ1-4; maybe TRBD1 (5 bases). This CDR3 has 13 residues. Trimming removed 4 bases from V and 7 bases from J, with 11 bases in between. CDR1 and CDR2 from the germline V gene are SGHRS and YFSETQ. The CDR3 DNA is TGCGCCAGCAGCCTCGGGGGAAGTGAAAAACTGTTTTTT. Translated, it gives CASSLGGSEKLFF. Full variable domain (rest looked up from reference TRBV5-1 and TRBJ1-4): KAGVTQTPRYLIKTRGQQVTLSCSPISGHRSVSWYQQTPGQGLQFLFEYFSETQRNKGNFPGRFSGRQFSNSRSEMNVSTLELGDSALYLCASSLGGSEKLFFGSGTQLSVL.

This clone was observed a few times. V usage is TRBV7-9 and J usage is TRBJ2-1; 14 positions match TRBD2. This CDR3 comprises 17 residues. V lost 4 bases and J lost 4; bases outside the gene matches: 6. The germline gives CDR1 SEHNR, CDR2 FQNEAQ (reference sequence). The CDR3 loop is CASSSTSGRARYNEQFF. The CDR3 DNA reads TGTGCCAGCAGCTCGACTAGCGGGAGGGCCCGGTACAATGAGCAGTTCTTC. The full variable domain, rest sourced from reference TRBV7-9 and TRBJ2-1, is DTGVSQNPRHKITKRGQNVTFRCDPISEHNRLYWYRQTLGQGPEFLTYFQNEAQLEKSRLLSDRFSAERPKGSFSTLEIQRTEQGDSAMYLCASSSTSGRARYNEQFFGPGTRLTVL.

The V and J genes are TRBV20-1 and TRBJ2-1, with 10 bases lining up with TRBD2. This CDR3 is built from 11 residues. CDR1 DFQATT and CDR2 SNEGSKA come from the germline V gene (reference sequence). After removal of 6 bases from V and 15 bases from J, the junction contained 8 bases not matched to a gene. The CDR3 nucleotides read TGCAGTGCGGAAACTAGCGGGACTCCGTTCTTC. It specifies CSAETSGTPFF.

The chain is built from TRBV21-1 and TRBJ1-3; TRBD1 is taken as the D call from the table, unchecked against the DNA. TRBV21-1 is a known pseudogene. This CDR3 has 15 amino acids. The CDR3 DNA follows: TGTGCCAGCAGCACGGGGACAGGGGCTGGAAACACCATATATTTT. Its translation is CASSTGTGAGNTIYF.

This rearrangement joins TRBV6-1 to TRBJ1-2; TRBD1 agrees at 8 bases. This CDR3 is 14 amino acids long. From germline, CDR1 is MNHNS and CDR2 SASEGT. The junction had 4 bases not matched to a gene; V was cut back by 6 bases and J by 1 base. The CDR3 DNA follows: TGTGCCAGCAGGGACAGGGTATATAACTATGGCTACACCTTC. The encoded protein is CASRDRVYNYGYTF.

Regarding this clone: This specimen includes other DNA sequences encoding the same CDR3. V usage is TRBV6-1 and J usage is TRBJ2-3, with D hard to call. The CDR3 totals 15 residues. The germline V and J ends were trimmed by 1 base and 2 bases, with 10 bases remaining between them. Per the germline V gene, CDR1 is MNHNS and CDR2 is SASEGT. In DNA form, the CDR3 reads TGTGCCAGCAGTGAAGTTGGGGTTTCCACAGATACGCAGTATTTT. Amino acid sequence: CASSEVGVSTDTQYF.

V is TRBV5-6 and J is TRBJ1-1; D gene uncertain. The germline CDR1 and CDR2 sequences are SGHDT and YYEEEE. V was trimmed by 2 bases and J by 0 bases, leaving 8 bases between them. The CDR3 is 14 residues long. This chain's CDR3 is CASSLLRVNTEAFF. CDR3 nucleotides: TGTGCCAGCAGCTTATTACGGGTGAACACTGAAGCTTTCTTT. Based on the CDR3 plus reference TRBV5-6 and TRBJ1-1, the full variable domain is DAGVTQSPTHLIKTRGQQVTLRCSPKSGHDTVSWYQQALGQGPQFIFQYYEEEERQRGNFPDRFSGHQFPNYSSELNVNALLLGDSALYLCASSLLRVNTEAFFGQGTRLTVV.

V and J are TRBV5-6 and TRBJ2-3; D remains ambiguous. This CDR3 has 13 residues. V gave up 0 bases and J gave up 2 bases, with 4 bases separating them. Germline-derived CDR1 and CDR2 are SGHDT and YYEEEE. The CDR3 protein is CASSLATTDTQYF. The CDR3 DNA is TGTGCCAGCAGCTTGGCGACCACAGATACGCAGTATTTT. Full variable domain (outside the CDR3, taken from reference TRBV5-6 and TRBJ2-3): DAGVTQSPTHLIKTRGQQVTLRCSPKSGHDTVSWYQQALGQGPQFIFQYYEEEERQRGNFPDRFSGHQFPNYSSELNVNALLLGDSALYLCASSLATTDTQYFGPGTRLTVL.

The chain combines TRBV6-1 with TRBJ1-5; D is undetermined. The CDR3 contains 14 residues. V gave up 7 bases and J gave up 0 bases, with 10 bases separating them. Germline CDR1 MNHNS, CDR2 SASEGT. CDR3 sequence reads: CASTTDRSNQPQHF. In nucleotides, the CDR3 is TGTGCCAGCACCACGGACCGTAGCAATCAGCCCCAGCATTTT.

This clone appeared a few times. V and J are TRBV21-1 and TRBJ1-2; the D call of TRBD1 is as the table states it, not checked on the DNA. TRBV21-1 is deemed a pseudogene. The CDR3 totals 15 residues. The CDR3 nucleotides read TGTGCCAGCAGCAAAGTTCAGGGAATAAACTATGGCTACACCTTC. It codes for CASSKVQGINYGYTF.

This chain links TRBV4-3 with TRBJ2-3; unclear D gene. CDR3 length: 14 residues. V shed 1 base and J shed 2 bases, with 7 bases lying between them. CDR1 is LGHNA, CDR2 YSLEER, per germline. CDR3 protein: CASSQVSPTDTQYF. CDR3 nucleotides: TGCGCCAGCAGCCAAGTGTCTCCCACAGATACGCAGTATTTT.